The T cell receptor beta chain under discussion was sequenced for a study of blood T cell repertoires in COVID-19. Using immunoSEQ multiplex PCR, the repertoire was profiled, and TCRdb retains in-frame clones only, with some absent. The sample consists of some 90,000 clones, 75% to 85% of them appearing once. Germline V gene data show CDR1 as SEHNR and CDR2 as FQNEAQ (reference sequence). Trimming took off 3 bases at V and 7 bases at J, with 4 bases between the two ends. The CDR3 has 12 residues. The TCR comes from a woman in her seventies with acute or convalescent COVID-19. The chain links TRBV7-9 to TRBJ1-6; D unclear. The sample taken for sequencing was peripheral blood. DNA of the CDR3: TGTGCCAGCAGCTTGGCAAATTCACCCCTCCACTTT. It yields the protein CASSLANSPLHF.